Sequencing of this T cell receptor (beta chain) was carried out in a study of blood T cell repertoires in COVID-19. In the study overall: Acute and convalescent COVID-19 specimens originated in the United States, Italy and Spain.

Looked up from germline, CDR1 is SEHNR and CDR2 is FQNEAQ (reference sequence). The CDR3 is made up of 14 amino acids. The V gene lost 2 bases and the J gene lost 4 bases, with 11 bases spanning the gap. Sequencing used immunoSEQ multiplex PCR; TCRdb keeps in-frame clones, though not all of them. The repertoire holds more than 95,000 clones, with roughly four fifths as singletons. This TCR was recovered from a man in his sixties with acute or convalescent COVID-19. The V and J genes are TRBV7-9 and TRBJ2-5, with a tentative D call TRBD2 (6 bases). The sample was peripheral blood. CDR3 loop: CASSLKLARETQYF. CDR3 nucleotides: TGTGCCAGCAGCTTAAAACTAGCAAGAGAGACCCAGTACTTC.